What follows are 25 T cell receptor beta chains derived from one specimen sequenced in a study of T cells expressing NK-cell markers (dated by TCRdb to the early 2020s). The protocol used for the library was 5' RACE. These reads were obtained on an Illumina HiSeq 2000. Once TCRdb had reprocessed the reads, it stored one entry per CDR3 protein sequence and supplied no DNA. The table held for this sample gives about 390,000 distinct CDR3 sequences. In total, the top ten clones hold around 10% of the sample. The sample consisted of blood T cells: a sorted CD56 or NKG2C T cell subset, CD4+ or CD8+ T cells, or bulk PBMC T cells (not recorded which). The receptor set was obtained from a woman aged 45 to 65 in good health. Donor details come from another sample of the same person, matched by shared clones.

The chain is built from TRBV5-6 and TRBJ1-3. From germline, CDR1 is SGHDT and CDR2 YYEEEE. The length of the CDR3 is 15 residues. This CDR3 reads CASSLHGWRGNTIYF. The whole variable domain, filled in from reference TRBV5-6 and TRBJ1-3, reads DAGVTQSPTHLIKTRGQQVTLRCSPKSGHDTVSWYQQALGQGPQFIFQYYEEEERQRGNFPDRFSGHQFPNYSSELNVNALLLGDSALYLCASSLHGWRGNTIYFGEGSWLTVV.

V is TRBV20-1 and J is TRBJ2-1; the TCRdb call, TRBD1, lacks DNA for checking. Germline-derived CDR1 and CDR2 are DFQATT and SNEGSKA (reference sequence). The CDR3 runs to 14 residues. The CDR3 loop is CSATTGHPGNEQFF.

This rearrangement joins TRBV29-1 to TRBJ2-5. From germline, CDR1 is SQVTM and CDR2 ANQGSEA. The length of the CDR3 is 13 residues. The CDR3 region is CSVGNPRLETQYF.

V usage is TRBV21-1 and J usage is TRBJ2-1; the TCRdb call, TRBD1, lacks DNA for checking. TRBV21-1 corresponds to a pseudogene. This CDR3 spans 15 amino acids. CDR3 protein: CASSNGDSAYNEQFF.

The chain employs TRBV6-1 and TRBJ1-2; TCRdb gives TRBD1 as the D gene, but with no DNA this cannot be confirmed. Germline CDR1 reads MNHNS; CDR2 reads SASEGT. The CDR3 length is 14 residues. The CDR3 here is CASNLGNQGDGYTF.

The V call is TRBV20-1, the J call TRBJ2-2; the TCRdb D gene call, TRBD2, has no DNA to confirm it. Germline CDR1 reads DFQATT; CDR2 reads SNEGSKA (reference sequence). The CDR3 length is 16 residues. The CDR3 sequence: CSASVGLAGDGGELFF.

V is TRBV5-1 and J is TRBJ1-1; TCRdb's D call, TRBD1, is unchecked because there is no DNA. This CDR3 comprises 14 residues. Germline V gene sequence: CDR1 SGHRS, CDR2 YFSETQ. The CDR3 loop is CASSGQGSNTEAFF.

V gene TRBV6-5 combines with J gene TRBJ2-3; TCRdb's assignment of TRBD2 cannot be checked, as there is no DNA. This CDR3 contains 13 residues. Germline V gives CDR1 MNHEY, CDR2 SVGAGI. CDR3 sequence reads: CAAEGRYGDTQYF.

CDR3 loop: CASSQLEASSLNEQFF. V usage is TRBV4-1 and J usage is TRBJ2-1. CDR3 length: 16 amino acids. Germline loops: CDR1 MGHRA, CDR2 YSYEKL.

The V gene is TRBV5-1, the J gene TRBJ2-7; TCRdb returns TRBD1, unconfirmable since there is no DNA. Germline V gene data show CDR1 as SGHRS and CDR2 as YFSETQ. This CDR3 has 14 amino acids. CDR3 protein: CASTRDRLSYEQYF.

The J gene is TRBJ1-5, the V gene TRBV24-1. The germline CDR1 and CDR2 sequences are KGHDR and SFDVKD. The CDR3 has 12 amino acids. The CDR3 reads CATSGGLEPQHF.

The chain has TRBV4-1 and TRBJ1-5; checking the TCRdb D call of TRBD1 is not possible without DNA. This CDR3 contains 17 residues. The V gene's germline CDR1 is MGHRA and CDR2 YSYEKL. The CDR3 loop is CASSQDGQGNSNQPQHF.

The rearrangement joins TRBV24-1 to TRBJ2-1; absent DNA, TCRdb's TRBD2 call cannot be checked. Germline V lookup: CDR1 KGHDR, CDR2 SFDVKD. This CDR3 region has 16 residues. This chain's CDR3 is CATSAGGRASYNEQFF.

The V and J genes are TRBV20-1 and TRBJ2-2; TCRdb reports TRBD1, a call that lacks DNA to check it against. CDR1 DFQATT and CDR2 SNEGSKA come from the germline V gene (reference sequence). This CDR3 spans 16 amino acids. CDR3 in amino acids: CSARELGQDNTGELFF.

The chain joins TRBV20-1 to TRBJ2-5; the TCRdb call, TRBD1, lacks DNA for checking. This CDR3 is built from 14 residues. Germline V CDR1 and CDR2: DFQATT, SNEGSKA (reference sequence). The CDR3 sequence: CSAYRPTGEETQYF.

The chain uses TRBV29-1 and TRBJ2-7; TCRdb indicates TRBD1, and absent DNA this call remains unverified. Germline assignment: CDR1 SQVTM and CDR2 ANQGSEA. CDR3 size: 13 residues. The CDR3: CSVVRQGGMEQYF.

The chain combines TRBV27 with TRBJ2-1; there is no DNA to check the TCRdb D call of TRBD2. CDR1 is MNHEY, CDR2 SMNVEV, per germline (reference sequence). The length of the CDR3 is 17 residues. The CDR3 protein is CASSSRKIERGHNEQFF.

The chain is built from TRBV20-1 and TRBJ2-3. The CDR3 consists of 14 residues. Germline loops: CDR1 DFQATT, CDR2 SNEGSKA (reference sequence). This chain's CDR3 is CSASSDIYGHTQYF.

The rearrangement links TRBV7-2 to TRBJ2-1; TCRdb picks TRBD2, but there is no DNA to check that call. This CDR3 has 15 residues. In germline, CDR1 is SGHTA, CDR2 FQGNSA. The CDR3 spells CASREHGLAYNEQFF. The full variable domain, rest sourced from reference TRBV7-2 and TRBJ2-1, is GAGVSQSPSNKVTEKGKDVELRCDPISGHTALYWYRQSLGQGLEFLIYFQGNSAPDKSGLPSDRFSAERTGGSVSTLTIQRTQQEDSAVYLCASREHGLAYNEQFFGPGTRLTVL.

The gene calls are TRBV28 and TRBJ2-3; TCRdb designates TRBD2, a call that cannot be tested without DNA. Germline values: CDR1 MDHEN, CDR2 SYDVKM. CDR3 size: 15 residues. The CDR3 spells CASSVIAGGTDTQYF.

The CDR3 sequence: CSARGLQGRSADTQYF. The chain carries TRBV20-1 and TRBJ2-3; the D call of TRBD1 rests on TCRdb alone, since no DNA is present to check it. CDR1 DFQATT and CDR2 SNEGSKA come from the germline V gene (reference sequence). The CDR3 extends over 16 amino acids.

This chain uses TRBV6-5 with TRBJ2-1. CDR3 length equals 16 residues. The germline CDR1 and CDR2 sequences are MNHEY and SVGAGI. This CDR3 reads CASSLLSSSSYNEQFF.

This chain joins TRBV9 and TRBJ1-1; the D call from TCRdb, TRBD1, cannot be confirmed without DNA. The length of the CDR3 is 16 residues. Germline CDR1 is SGDLS and CDR2 is YYNGEE. The CDR3 protein is CASSADRVLLNTEAFF.

This chain uses TRBV24-1 with TRBJ2-1; without DNA, the TCRdb call of TRBD1 cannot be checked. The germline gives CDR1 KGHDR, CDR2 SFDVKD. The CDR3 is made up of 14 amino acids. The CDR3 sequence is CATPWGLLNNEQFF.

The genes are TRBV3-1 and TRBJ2-1; absent DNA, TCRdb's TRBD2 call cannot be checked. The CDR3 consists of 17 residues. Germline V gene sequence: CDR1 LGHDT, CDR2 YNNKEL (reference sequence). The chain's CDR3 is CASSQDVAGNLHNEQFF.